This is a list of T cell receptor beta chains from one sample in a study of T-cell reconstitution after alpha-beta-depleted transplantation in children. Each CDR3 protein is one row after TCRdb ran MiXCR on the PCR reads. The table records fewer than 550,000 distinct CDR3 sequences, about an eighth of them present only once. The starting material was PBMCs, mostly from graft donor cells, obtained 180 days after TCRalphabeta/CD19-depleted stem cell transplant. Receptor source: a female patient younger than 10 who had a stem cell transplant for aplastic anemia, so the T cells may come from the graft donor. The CDR3 runs from the conserved cysteine through the conserved F or W. The D gene is left open where the match is weak. Some rows have no size entry. The others give once, few or many, or a class for an expanded clone.

clone_size cdr3_length j_call d_call v_call cdr3_nt cdr3_aa
- 18 TRBJ2-7 TRBD1 TRBV5-1 TGCGCCAGCAGCTTGGTGACAGGGGCCATCTCCCTCTCCTACGAGCAGTACTTC CASSLVTGAISLSYEQYF
few 18 TRBJ2-5 TRBD2 TRBV6-2/TRBV6-3 TGTGCCAGCAGTCCCGGACTAGCGGGAGGTGTGAGGAGAGAGACCCAGTACTTC CASSPGLAGGVRRETQYF
many 15 TRBJ2-5 - TRBV12-3/TRBV12-4 TGTGCCAGCAGTTTTCTTGGGGGGGCCGTGGAGACCCAGTACTTC CASSFLGGAVETQYF
- 14 TRBJ2-5 - TRBV28 TGTGCCAGCCAGTGGAGTAACCCTCGAGAGACCCAGTACTTC CASQWSNPRETQYF
- 16 TRBJ2-7 TRBD2 TRBV14 TGTGCCAGCAGCCAAGAAAACGGCGGGAGGACTTACGAGCAGTACTTC CASSQENGGRTYEQYF
few 18 TRBJ2-6 - TRBV12-5 TGTGCTAGTGGTTTGGGCCTCCGCGGGACCTCTGGGGCCAACGTCCTGACTTTC CASGLGLRGTSGANVLTF
- 18 TRBJ2-2 TRBD1 TRBV25-1 TGTGCCAGCAGTAAATCGGCGGGACAGGGGCGAAGGACCGGGGAGCTGTTTTTT CASSKSAGQGRRTGELFF
- 12 TRBJ2-7 - TRBV29-1 TGCAGCGTTCCTGGGCGGGGCTACGAGCAGTACTTC CSVPGRGYEQYF
- 16 TRBJ1-1 - TRBV6-2/TRBV6-3 TGTGCCAGCAGTTCCCCCCCATGGGGGGTAAGTACTGAAGCTTTCTTT CASSSPPWGVSTEAFF
- 14 TRBJ1-6 - TRBV7-3 TGTGCCAGCAGCTTAACGAAGTATAATTCACCCCTCCACTTT CASSLTKYNSPLHF
- 15 TRBJ2-3 - TRBV28 TGTGCCAGCACCCTGGGGAGGGGGCTGACAGATACGCAGTATTTT CASTLGRGLTDTQYF
few 15 TRBJ2-2 TRBD2 TRBV20-1 TGCAGTGCTAGGAGGGCTAGCGGGGCCACCGGGGAGCTGTTTTTT CSARRASGATGELFF
few 17 TRBJ2-7 - TRBV15 TGTGCCACCAGCAGTGGGGACTGGGCGGCAATCTCCTACGAGCAGTACTTC CATSSGDWAAISYEQYF
- 19 TRBJ1-2 - TRBV12-5 TGTGCTAGTGGTTTGGTACTTTCGCCCGACCGGCGGATCTACTATGGCTACACCTTC CASGLVLSPDRRIYYGYTF
few 16 TRBJ2-1 TRBD2 TRBV19 TGTGCCAGTAGTATAGGACTAGCGGGAATCTACAATGAGCAGTTCTTC CASSIGLAGIYNEQFF
many 17 TRBJ1-1 TRBD1 TRBV19 TGTGCCAGTAGTCCCTACCTCCTGACAGGGACCTACACTGAAGCTTTCTTT CASSPYLLTGTYTEAFF
- 13 TRBJ1-1 - TRBV4-1 TGCGCCAGCAGCCAAGGGAGGTACACTGAAGCTTTCTTT CASSQGRYTEAFF
- 12 TRBJ1-2 - TRBV6-6 TGTGCCAGCAGTTCGGGGGGGCGAGGCTACACCTTC CASSSGGRGYTF
- 15 TRBJ2-3 TRBD2 TRBV27 TGTGCCAGCAGTAAAACTAGCGGCTTAGGGGATACGCAGTATTTT CASSKTSGLGDTQYF
many 18 TRBJ2-1 TRBD2 TRBV15 TGTGCCACCAGCAGGCTATATAGCGGGAGAGTGTTGAACAATGAGCAGTTCTTC CATSRLYSGRVLNNEQFF
few 13 TRBJ2-3 TRBD1 TRBV27 TGTGCCAGTAAGACAGGGGGCTCCCCTACGCAGTATTTT CASKTGGSPTQYF
- 17 TRBJ1-2 TRBD1 TRBV18 TGTGCCAGCTCACCACTGGGACAGGGGGCGTTCGGATATGGCTACACCTTC CASSPLGQGAFGYGYTF